The T cell receptor (beta chain) under discussion was sequenced for a study of vaccination effects on CD4 cells after COVID-19. Study observations and caveats: Healthy vaccinees' vaccine-induced clones included only 1 of 255 cross-reacting with common cold coronaviruses.

Of note for this clone: Antigen: not known.

Clones were sequenced by immunoSEQ multiplex PCR, and TCRdb holds only the in-frame ones, with some missing. The profile shows 45,000 to 65,000 clones, around 80% of them singletons. The germline V gene encodes CDR1 SGHAT and CDR2 FQNNGV. The CDR3 length is 18 residues. With 1 base clipped from V and 5 bases from J, the junction kept 11 bases outside the gene matches. Before sequencing, viral peptide pools were used by the ViraFEST assay to expand antigen-specific CD4+ T cells. Culture proceeded for approximately 10 days, and CD4+ T cells were then isolated. The chain combines TRBV11-2 with TRBJ2-3; the match to TRBD2 covers 11 bases. The material was CD4+ T cells from PBMCs cultured with HCoV-229E spike peptides, obtained before COVID-19 vaccination. The TCR comes from a human donor who received a COVID-19 vaccine. The DNA of the CDR3 is TGTGCCAGCAGCTTAGTATTAGCGGGGGGGCGGGATGGAGATACGCAGTATTTT. It encodes CASSLVLAGGRDGDTQYF.